This T cell receptor (beta chain) appears in the sequencing data of a study of T cells in Graves' hyperthyroidism and ophthalmopathy. Study outcomes and limitations: Blood samples included most of the expanded thyroid clonotypes exceeding 0.001.

Germline-derived CDR1 and CDR2 are MNHEY and SMNVEV (reference sequence). After removal of 5 bases from V and 1 base from J, the junction contained 7 bases not matched to a gene. The CDR3 has 15 amino acids. This clonotype came up many times. The antigen is not known. Subjects aged 18 to 65 presented with newly diagnosed hyperthyroidism of less than 2 months' duration. Diagnosing involved the use of clinical symptoms, serum thyroxine and TRAb, thyroid ultrasound and orbital computed tomography. The investigators amplified TCR beta CDR3 regions from RNA transcripts. First-round RT-PCR of the TCR CDR3 relied on the HTBI primer set. TCRdb processed the multiplex PCR reads anew with MiXCR; each CDR3 protein has one entry. In the table there are about 290,000 distinct CDR3 sequences, roughly 15% of which are singletons.

The sequencing input was blood. The clonotype comes from a woman aged 25 to 45 with Graves' hyperthyroidism that later progressed to Graves' ophthalmopathy. The rearrangement links TRBV27 to TRBJ1-1; 7 bases are a match to TRBD1. The CDR3 loop reads CASSPLTGWNTEAFF. The CDR3 DNA reads as TGTGCCAGCAGTCCGCTGACAGGGTGGAACACTGAAGCTTTCTTT.